The T cell receptor (beta chain) described here comes from a study of T cell responses to AZD1222 COVID-19 vaccine. Study-level information: Second-dose intervals near 4 or 12 weeks were combined.

With respect to this clone: Antigen unknown.

TCRdb's table, derived via immunoSEQ multiplex PCR, lists solely in-frame clones and lacks some. The table has over 50,000 clones, 80% to 85% seen once. Findings and limits, study-wide: Close to half of spike-specific TCRs reportedly recognize unmutated variant regions. None of the repertoires were sampled until the peak T cell response had passed.

Looked up from germline, CDR1 is MRHNA and CDR2 is SNTAGT. V lost 2 bases and J lost 10; bases outside the gene matches: 8. The CDR3 covers 15 residues. The rearrangement joins TRBV6-4 to TRBJ2-1; 10 nucleotides agree with TRBD2. The sample consisted of peripheral blood, taken on day 0 of AZD1222 vaccination. The TCR was taken from an adult in good health. The CDR3, as DNA: TGTGCCAGCAGTGACGGCCTAGCGGGGGATACAGAGCAGTTCTTC. Translating gives CASSDGLAGDTEQFF.